This T cell receptor (beta chain) is drawn from a study of cytomegalovirus exposure and HLA in healthy donors. General observations from the study: Serostatus for CMV was the only available immune exposure information. Upon later analysis, HLA-associated TCR beta chains proved more clonally expanded than other, equally common chains. Three CMV-associated chains were confirmed in vitro to be specific for CMV antigens.

The CDR3 is 14 amino acids. V lost 6 bases, J lost 4 bases, and 14 bases lay in between. From germline, CDR1 is KGHSH and CDR2 LQKENI. Amplification used 60 Vbeta primers and 13 Jbeta primers. Generated by immunoSEQ multiplex PCR, the TCRdb table keeps only in-frame clones and is missing some. The sample records fewer than 150,000 clones, about 80% being singletons. As regards this clone: Its specificity is unknown.

The rearrangement joins TRBV18 to TRBJ2-3, with no clear D. This sequence was found in a man between 35 and 55 years old in good health and CMV-seropositive. The sequencing sample was made of PBMCs. CDR3 protein: CASSDRGASDTQYF. CDR3 coding DNA: TGTGCCAGCTCGGATCGCGGTGCATCAGATACGCAGTATTTT.